This is a list of T cell receptor beta chains from one sample in a study of shared clonotypes between healthy human individuals. Using immunoSEQ multiplex PCR, the repertoire was profiled, and TCRdb retains in-frame clones only, with some absent. The sample contains approximately 1.9 million clones, 90% to 95% of which appear only once. Source material: naive CD8+ T cells from PBMCs. The receptors stem from a young man in good health. Some clones in this sample may be carry-over from other donors' samples. The CDR3 runs from the conserved cysteine through the conserved F or W. The D gene is left open where the match is weak. The listing skips clone size in some rows; elsewhere it reads once, few, many or a size class.

d_call	clone_size	v_call	j_call	cdr3_nt	cdr3_aa
.	once	TRBV5-5	TRBJ1-2	TGTGCCAGCCAGGCAGGAGCCTATGGCTACACCTTC	CASQAGAYGYTF
.	.	TRBV13	TRBJ2-5	TGTGCCAGCAGCTTAGACAGGGTAGGAGAGACCCAGTACTTC	CASSLDRVGETQYF
TRBD1	.	TRBV29-1	TRBJ2-1	TGCAGCGTTGACCGGGACAGGGGGCTGAATGAGCAGTTCTTC	CSVDRDRGLNEQFF
.	few	TRBV28	TRBJ1-4	TGTGCCAGCAGTTTTACAGGGCCAACTAATGAAAAACTGTTTTTT	CASSFTGPTNEKLFF
.	.	TRBV25-1	TRBJ2-7	TGTGCCAGCAGTGTTCACGGAGCCTACGAGCAGTACTTC	CASSVHGAYEQYF
.	.	TRBV11-2	TRBJ1-1	TGTGCCAGCAGCTTAGGCACGTGGGTGGGGAACACTGAAGCTTTCTTT	CASSLGTWVGNTEAFF
TRBD2	.	TRBV5-1	TRBJ2-7	TGCGCCAGCAGCTCAACTCCCTCAACCGGACTAGCGTCCTACGAGCAGTACTTC	CASSSTPSTGLASYEQYF
TRBD2	.	TRBV19	TRBJ2-1	TGTGCCAGTAGACAGCGGGGAGTATACAATGAGCAGTTCTTC	CASRQRGVYNEQFF
.	.	TRBV11-2	TRBJ2-7	TGTGCCAGCAGGCTTTTTGGACCTAATTTCTACGAGCAGTACTTC	CASRLFGPNFYEQYF
TRBD1	.	TRBV7-3	TRBJ2-1	TGTGCCAGCAGCTTAATGGGACAGGGGGTGAATGAGCAGTTCTTC	CASSLMGQGVNEQFF
.	.	TRBV18	TRBJ2-7	TGTGCCAGCTCCTCCCCGACTCTGATCCCCGGCCCCTACGAGCAGTACTTC	CASSSPTLIPGPYEQYF
.	.	TRBV7-2	TRBJ1-2	TGTGCCAGCAGCCATGACTTGGGTTCTAACTATGGCTACACCTTC	CASSHDLGSNYGYTF
.	.	TRBV5-1	TRBJ2-7	TGCGCCAGCAGCGACCTCGGACCAACCTACGAGCAGTACTTC	CASSDLGPTYEQYF
TRBD2	.	TRBV14	TRBJ2-1	TGTGCCAGCGAGCTCGGGGGGAGGGTTAATGAGCAGTTCTTC	CASELGGRVNEQFF
.	.	TRBV11-2	TRBJ2-7	TGTGCCAGCAGCTTAGGGGGACCCTACTGGGAGCAGTACTTC	CASSLGGPYWEQYF
TRBD2	.	TRBV7-2	TRBJ2-2	TGTGCCAGCACTCCGGGAGGTGTTTGGGAGCTGTTTTTT	CASTPGGVWELFF
.	once	TRBV11-2	TRBJ2-7	TGTGCCAGCAGCTTAGAGCGGGACGAGCAGTACTTC	CASSLERDEQYF
.	.	TRBV29-1	TRBJ1-2	TGCAGCGTTGTGGGGGGTGCTAACTATGGCTACACCTTC	CSVVGGANYGYTF